The 30 T cell receptor beta chains presented below share a single source sample, sequenced in a study of blood T cell repertoires in COVID-19. Clones were sequenced by immunoSEQ multiplex PCR, and TCRdb holds only the in-frame ones, with some missing. This sample carries over 70,000 clones, around 80% of them seen once, and the ten largest clones take about half. Input material: peripheral blood. The receptors originated from a human donor in a cohort sampled during active COVID-19.

The chain combines TRBV7-2 with TRBJ2-7, with 8 bases fitting TRBD2. Trimming cost V 3 bases and J 2 bases; bases outside gene matches: 3. CDR3 length equals 14 residues. Germline V lookup: CDR1 SGHTA, CDR2 FQGNSA. CDR3 loop: CASSFTSGPYEQYF. Written as DNA, the CDR3 is TGTGCCAGCAGCTTCACTAGCGGCCCCTACGAGCAGTACTTC.

The table lists this clone with a count of one. Other DNA sequences in the sample encode the same CDR3. This chain connects TRBV6-2 or TRBV6-3 to TRBJ1-2, with 7 positions matching TRBD1. V lost 5 bases to trimming and J lost 5 bases; unmatched junction nucleotides: 2. Germline V gene lookup returns CDR1 MNHEY and CDR2 SVGEGT. This CDR3 is 12 amino acids long. The CDR3 here is CASSPQGYGYTF. The CDR3 DNA reads TGTGCCAGCAGTCCACAGGGGTATGGCTACACCTTC.

This chain uses TRBV5-5 with TRBJ2-1, with TRBD2 matching over 7 bases. CDR3 length: 15 residues. Germline values: CDR1 SGHKS, CDR2 YYEKEE (reference sequence). The V segment lost 3 bases and the J segment 1 base; nucleotides outside the gene matches: 4. The CDR3 here is CASSSIAGSYNEQFF. DNA of the CDR3: TGTGCCAGCAGCTCAATAGCGGGTTCCTACAATGAGCAGTTCTTC.

This chain links TRBV6-5 with TRBJ1-2; TRBD1 might be the D (6 bases). The CDR3 length is 13 residues. V shed 6 bases and J shed 7 bases, with 15 bases lying between them. CDR1 is MNHEY, CDR2 SVGAGI, per germline. The CDR3 reads CASRGQKVSGYTF. CDR3 DNA sequence: TGTGCCAGCAGGGGACAAAAAGTCTCTGGCTACACCTTC.

This clone was seen only once. The rearrangement links TRBV18 to TRBJ1-4, with D possibly TRBD1 on 5 matching bases. This CDR3 region has 14 residues. Between the trimmed V and J ends, which lost 5 bases and 5 bases, there was a span of 12 bases. From germline, CDR1 is KGHSH and CDR2 LQKENI. The CDR3 DNA sequence: TGTGCCAGCTCAACACAGGAGAGAAATGAAAAACTGTTTTTT. This sequence encodes CASSTQERNEKLFF.

The table lists this clone with a count of one. An end of the junction differs from the germline gene, which may be a read error. The genes are TRBV7-7 and TRBJ2-3; 11 bases align to TRBD2. This CDR3 region has 16 residues. CDR1 and CDR2 (germline): SSHAT, FNYEAQ (reference sequence). The CDR3 reads CASSAGLAGGRDTQYF. CDR3 bases: TGTGCTAGCAGCGCGGGTCTAGCGGGAGGCAGAGATACGCAGTATTTT.

The CDR3 loop reads CASSSSKPLNEQFF. CDR3 sequence (DNA): TGTGCCAGCAGTTCTAGCAAACCACTAAATGAGCAGTTCTTC. V and J are TRBV27 and TRBJ2-1, with D tentatively TRBD2 (5 bases). Germline CDR1 MNHEY, CDR2 SMNVEV (reference sequence). V dropped 4 bases and J dropped 7 bases, with 14 bases sitting between them. This CDR3 is 14 amino acids long.

The chain joins TRBV6-5 to TRBJ1-1, with D hard to call. The CDR3 runs 13 residues. V lost 8 bases to trimming and J lost 9 bases, with 19 bases between them. Germline V gene data show CDR1 as MNHEY and CDR2 as SVGAGI. The CDR3 nucleotides read TGTGCCAGCGGGAGCCCCTCACTTGAAAAAGCTTTCTTT. Residues: CASGSPSLEKAFF.

CDR3 DNA: TGTGCCAGCACCCTGACCGGGACACAGAACACTGAAGCTTTCTTT. Protein sequence: CASTLTGTQNTEAFF. The chain links TRBV7-8 to TRBJ1-1, with D possibly matching TRBD1 (6 bases). Germline V gene sequence: CDR1 SGHVS, CDR2 FQNEAQ. The CDR3 runs to 15 residues. Trimming cost V 7 bases and J 1 base, with 16 bases left between them.

The V and J genes are TRBV5-4 and TRBJ1-3, with D perhaps matching TRBD1 (6 bases). Trimming pared 2 bases from V and 0 bases from J, leaving 12 bases between. The length of the CDR3 is 16 residues. Germline V gene data show CDR1 as SGHNT and CDR2 as YYREEE (reference sequence). CDR3 residues: CASSLGDTNSGNTIYF. The CDR3 DNA reads as TGTGCCAGCAGCTTAGGGGACACCAACTCTGGAAACACCATATATTTT.

V usage is TRBV3-1 (or the pseudogene TRBV3-2) and J usage is TRBJ2-7; TRBD1 aligns across 8 bases. The V and J ends lost 4 bases and 4 bases, in that order; junction bases with no gene match: 9. This CDR3 is 15 amino acids long. Germline CDR1 LGHDT, CDR2 YNNKEL (reference sequence). CDR3 protein: CASSRGQGDSYEQYF. CDR3 coding DNA: TGTGCCAGCAGCCGAGGACAGGGAGATAGTTACGAGCAGTACTTC.

This clone appeared once. The V gene is TRBV19, the J gene TRBJ2-2, with a tentative D call TRBD2 (5 bases). The CDR3 extends over 16 amino acids. V was clipped by 3 bases and J by 3 bases, with 14 bases between them. Germline CDR1 is LNHDA and CDR2 is SQIVND (reference sequence). Here the CDR3 DNA reads TGTGCCAGTAGTATCTCCAGTCTACTAGACACCGGGGAGCTGTTTTTT. Translation gives CASSISSLLDTGELFF. Drawing the rest from reference TRBV19 and TRBJ2-2, the complete variable domain is DGGITQSPKYLFRKEGQNVTLSCEQNLNHDAMYWYRQDPGQGLRLIYYSQIVNDFQKGDIAEGYSVSREKKESFPLTVTSAQKNPTAFYLCASSISSLLDTGELFFGEGSRLTVL.

V gene TRBV28 combines with J gene TRBJ1-2; D is perhaps TRBD1 (6 bases). Germline V gene lookup returns CDR1 MDHEN and CDR2 SYDVKM. This CDR3 comprises 14 residues. Trimming left V 3 bases short and J 0 bases short, with 8 bases between. The CDR3 DNA follows: TGTGCCAGCAGTTTCAGGGGTTCTAACTATGGCTACACCTTC. Translating gives CASSFRGSNYGYTF.

This clone appeared once. The chain has TRBV3-1 (or the pseudogene TRBV3-2) and TRBJ2-5; 8 bases line up with TRBD2. Germline loops: CDR1 LGHDT, CDR2 YNNKEL (reference sequence). After removal of 5 bases from V and 4 bases from J, the junction contained 18 bases not matched to a gene. The CDR3 is 18 residues long. The CDR3 loop reads CASSLSHRPAGVGETQYF. CDR3 DNA sequence: TGTGCCAGCAGCTTAAGTCACCGGCCAGCGGGAGTAGGAGAGACCCAGTACTTC.

The V call is TRBV5-6, the J call TRBJ1-3; D call uncertain. CDR3 length: 14 amino acids. Germline V gives CDR1 SGHDT, CDR2 YYEEEE. Trimming removed 1 base from V and 0 bases from J, with 5 bases in between. The CDR3 DNA reads as TGTGCCAGCAGCTTGTTCGGCTCTGGAAACACCATATATTTT. Translating it yields CASSLFGSGNTIYF.

This chain joins TRBV9 and TRBJ2-1; D is possibly TRBD2 (6 bases). CDR1 is SGDLS and CDR2 is YYNGEE in the germline V gene. V shed 2 bases and J shed 8 bases, with 17 bases lying between them. The CDR3 has 15 amino acids. CDR3 sequence: CASSVTDGGGYEQFF. Written as DNA, the CDR3 is TGTGCCAGCAGCGTCACGGACGGGGGTGGGTATGAGCAGTTCTTC.

This clone was seen a handful of times. The chain is built from TRBV27 and TRBJ2-7, with TRBD2 matching over 7 bases. The CDR3 covers 15 residues. J lost 2 bases, V lost 3 bases, and 7 bases had no gene match. Germline assignment: CDR1 MNHEY and CDR2 SMNVEV (reference sequence). The CDR3 DNA reads as TGTGCCAGCAGTTTCCGACTAGCCGAGGCCTACGAGCAGTACTTC. Translation gives CASSFRLAEAYEQYF.

The V call is TRBV11-2, the J call TRBJ2-1; TRBD1 might be the D (6 bases). The CDR3 spans 16 residues. The V and J ends lost 3 bases and 8 bases respectively, with 20 bases between them. Germline CDR1 SGHAT, CDR2 FQNNGV. DNA for the CDR3: TGTGCCAGCAGCTTTTCAGGGGCCTACCTACAGGATGAGCAGTTCTTC. Its translation: CASSFSGAYLQDEQFF.

The chain combines TRBV6-5 with TRBJ1-2, with D possibly TRBD1 on 6 matching bases. Deletions cut 2 bases from V and 3 bases from J, with 13 bases between. Germline V gene sequence: CDR1 MNHEY, CDR2 SVGAGI. This CDR3 is 15 amino acids long. CDR3 protein: CASSYDRTSHYGYTF. The CDR3 region has the DNA TGTGCCAGCAGTTACGACAGGACAAGCCACTATGGCTACACCTTC.

The chain links TRBV6-4 to TRBJ2-7; perhaps TRBD2 as D (7 bases). This CDR3 comprises 16 residues. Trimming stripped 1 base from V and 0 bases from J, with 13 bases between. Germline CDR1 reads MRHNA; CDR2 reads SNTAGT. Here the CDR3 DNA reads TGTGCCAGCAGTGACTGCGGGGGCGTGAGCTCCTACGAGCAGTACTTC. Its translation is CASSDCGGVSSYEQYF.

V and J are TRBV29-1 and TRBJ2-7; D is possibly TRBD2 (6 bases). CDR1 is SQVTM, CDR2 ANQGSEA, per germline. Trimming stripped 7 bases from V and 5 bases from J, with 9 bases between. CDR3 size: 10 residues. The chain's CDR3 is CSAGTDEQYF. In DNA, the CDR3 is TGCAGCGCTGGGACTGACGAGCAGTACTTC.

The chain is built from TRBV29-1 and TRBJ2-6; TRBD1 matches at 10 bases. The CDR3 spans 17 residues. In germline, CDR1 is SQVTM, CDR2 ANQGSEA. V was pared by 7 bases and J by 0 bases, with 9 bases of the junction left unmatched. In DNA form, the CDR3 reads TGCAGCGCCTTGACAGGGGGCGGCCTCTCTGGGGCCAACGTCCTGACTTTC. Translated, it gives CSALTGGGLSGANVLTF.

This clone was observed a single time. The genes are TRBV7-2 and TRBJ2-7, with D possibly being TRBD1 (6 bases). CDR1 is SGHTA and CDR2 is FQGNSA in the germline V gene. V was trimmed by 5 bases and J by 2 bases, leaving 25 bases between them. The CDR3 runs 18 residues. The CDR3 protein is CASSTRGVSGPLPYEQYF. Here the CDR3 DNA reads TGTGCCAGCAGCACCAGGGGTGTGTCGGGTCCTCTTCCCTACGAGCAGTACTTC.

Only a few counts were recorded for this clone. This rearrangement joins TRBV28 to TRBJ1-5; D remains unclear. CDR1 and CDR2 (germline): MDHEN, SYDVKM. The length of the CDR3 is 18 residues. V gave up 2 bases and J gave up 0 bases, with 17 bases separating them. CDR3 in amino acids: CASSLPPQRENSNQPQHF. CDR3 nucleotides: TGTGCCAGCAGTTTACCGCCACAGAGAGAAAATAGCAATCAGCCCCAGCATTTT.

V and J are TRBV4-2 and TRBJ1-4; 7 bases match TRBD1. V gave up 6 bases and J gave up 0 bases; unmatched junction bases: 10. Germline CDR1 LGHNA, CDR2 YNFKEQ. This CDR3 has 17 residues. The CDR3 loop is CASRLMDRPPTNEKLFF. The CDR3 nucleotides read TGTGCCAGCAGACTTATGGACAGGCCCCCAACTAATGAAAAACTGTTTTTT.

This clone has just a few counts. Written as DNA, the CDR3 is TGCGCCAGCAGCCAGGGACTAGGAATGGGAAATACGCAGTATTTT. Translated: CASSQGLGMGNTQYF. The rearrangement links TRBV4-1 to TRBJ2-3; 8 nucleotides line up with TRBD2. Germline trimming cut 3 bases from V and 7 bases from J; bases unmatched to any gene: 9. The CDR3 has 15 residues. The V gene's germline CDR1 is MGHRA and CDR2 YSYEKL.

V usage is TRBV4-3 and J usage is TRBJ2-4; D unresolved. Trimming removed 0 bases at V and 7 bases at J, with 7 bases between. The length of the CDR3 is 13 residues. Germline V gene lookup returns CDR1 LGHNA and CDR2 YSLEER. The CDR3 is CASSQDPGNIQYF. The CDR3 region has the DNA TGCGCCAGCAGCCAAGATCCCGGTAACATTCAGTACTTC.

DNA for the CDR3: TGCGCCAGCAGCTTCGGACAGTCCGGCTCAGGTGGACAGACCCAGTACTTC. The encoded protein is CASSFGQSGSGGQTQYF. The chain is built from TRBV5-1 and TRBJ2-5, with D tentatively TRBD1 (6 bases). V was trimmed by 2 bases and J by 6 bases, leaving 23 bases between them. The V gene's germline CDR1 is SGHRS and CDR2 YFSETQ. The CDR3 is made up of 17 amino acids.

The rearrangement uses TRBV2 and TRBJ2-3; D is unclear. The length of the CDR3 is 11 residues. V was cut by 1 base and J by 9 bases, with 5 bases left in between. Per germline, CDR1 SNHLY and CDR2 FYNNEI. CDR3 loop: CASSEESTQYF. The CDR3 DNA reads TGTGCCAGCAGTGAAGAAAGCACGCAGTATTTT.

The V call is TRBV29-1, the J call TRBJ2-2, with a weak D call TRBD2 (5 bases). The CDR3 consists of 14 residues. In germline, CDR1 is SQVTM, CDR2 ANQGSEA. V was clipped by 4 bases and J by 6 bases, with 15 bases between them. The CDR3: CSVALSLAAGELFF. The CDR3 nucleotides read TGCAGCGTTGCCCTCTCCCTAGCAGCCGGGGAGCTGTTTTTT.